A single sample is the source of the 11 T cell receptor beta chains below, sequenced in a study of monozygotic twins with inflammatory bowel disease (dated by TCRdb to the late 2010s). Receptor libraries were prepared by 5' RACE. The sequencer listed for this sample is Illumina HiSeq 2500. Following reprocessing of the reads by TCRdb, the data hold one row per CDR3 protein sequence and no DNA is available. The sample's clone listing holds 170,000 or so distinct CDR3 sequences. Around 6.8% of the sample rests with the top ten. Sequenced material: blood. These receptors were obtained from a human donor with ulcerative colitis or Crohn's disease, or a healthy co-twin of an affected twin (not recorded which).

This chain joins TRBV7-8 and TRBJ2-7; absent DNA, TCRdb's TRBD2 call cannot be checked. The CDR3 has 17 amino acids. CDR1 SGHVS and CDR2 FQNEAQ come from the germline V gene. CDR3 in amino acids: CASSLSLAGGLAYEQYF.

This chain uses TRBV5-1 with TRBJ2-1; the TCRdb D gene call, TRBD2, has no DNA to confirm it. Germline V CDR1 and CDR2: SGHRS, YFSETQ. This CDR3 contains 14 residues. The CDR3 loop reads CASSLAPGATEQFF.

The J gene is TRBJ1-1, the V gene TRBV5-1. This CDR3 is 15 amino acids long. Looked up from germline, CDR1 is SGHRS and CDR2 is YFSETQ. The CDR3 sequence is CASSLEGRGYTEAFF.

The chain employs TRBV20-1 and TRBJ2-1; there is no DNA to check the TCRdb D call of TRBD1. Germline assignment: CDR1 DFQATT and CDR2 SNEGSKA (reference sequence). This CDR3 spans 16 amino acids. The CDR3: CSAREGGRASYNEQFF.

V is TRBV5-1 and J is TRBJ2-1; TCRdb gives TRBD2 as the D gene, but with no DNA this cannot be confirmed. The CDR3 has 15 amino acids. Germline CDR1 is SGHRS and CDR2 is YFSETQ. CDR3 loop: CASSGTSGTYNEQFF.

The gene calls are TRBV7-2 and TRBJ2-7; lacking DNA, the TRBD2 call made by TCRdb goes unchecked. CDR3 length: 16 residues. The germline gives CDR1 SGHTA, CDR2 FQGNSA. This CDR3 reads CASSPRTSGRAFKQYF.

CDR3 in amino acids: CSARREGLGAKNIQYF. This chain joins TRBV20-1 and TRBJ2-4; lacking DNA, the TRBD2 call made by TCRdb goes unchecked. The CDR3 runs 16 residues. Germline V gene lookup returns CDR1 DFQATT and CDR2 SNEGSKA (reference sequence).

This chain connects TRBV11-2 to TRBJ1-4; as DNA is missing, the TRBD1 call by TCRdb cannot be tested. There are 17 residues in the CDR3. Germline loops: CDR1 SGHAT, CDR2 FQNNGV. The CDR3 reads CASSTWTGGVPNEKLFF. The full variable domain, rest sourced from reference TRBV11-2 and TRBJ1-4, is EAGVAQSPRYKIIEKRQSVAFWCNPISGHATLYWYQQILGQGPKLLIQFQNNGVVDDSQLPKDRFSAERLKGVDSTLKIQPAKLEDSAVYLCASSTWTGGVPNEKLFFGSGTQLSVL.

V gene TRBV5-6 combines with J gene TRBJ1-4. The germline V gene encodes CDR1 SGHDT and CDR2 YYEEEE. This CDR3 spans 14 amino acids. This CDR3 reads CASSLASPVVKLFF.

This chain connects TRBV20-1 to TRBJ1-2; absent DNA, TCRdb's TRBD1 call cannot be checked. Germline values: CDR1 DFQATT, CDR2 SNEGSKA (reference sequence). The CDR3 runs 13 residues. The CDR3 reads CSLRTQGSNGYTF.

This chain uses TRBV24-1 with TRBJ1-1; the TCRdb call, TRBD1, lacks DNA for checking. The CDR3 is 15 amino acids. Looked up from germline, CDR1 is KGHDR and CDR2 is SFDVKD. This chain's CDR3 is CATSDPRQGGTEAFF.